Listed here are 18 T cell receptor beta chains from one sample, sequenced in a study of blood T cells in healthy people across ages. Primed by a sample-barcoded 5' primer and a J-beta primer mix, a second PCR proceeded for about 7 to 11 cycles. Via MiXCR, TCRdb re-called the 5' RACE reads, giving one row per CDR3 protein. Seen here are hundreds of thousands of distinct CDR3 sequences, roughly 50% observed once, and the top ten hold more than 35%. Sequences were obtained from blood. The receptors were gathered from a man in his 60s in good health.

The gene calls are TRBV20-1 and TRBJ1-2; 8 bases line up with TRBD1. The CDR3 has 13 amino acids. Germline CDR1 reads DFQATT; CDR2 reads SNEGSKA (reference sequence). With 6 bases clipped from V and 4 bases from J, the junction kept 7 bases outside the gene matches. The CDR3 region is CSALVDRVYGYTF. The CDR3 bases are TGCAGTGCCCTTGTGGACAGGGTCTATGGCTACACCTTC.

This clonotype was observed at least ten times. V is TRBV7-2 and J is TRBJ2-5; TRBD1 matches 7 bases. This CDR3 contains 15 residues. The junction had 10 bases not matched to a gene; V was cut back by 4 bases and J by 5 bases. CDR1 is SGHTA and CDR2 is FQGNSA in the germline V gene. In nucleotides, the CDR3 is TGTGCCAGCAGCTCTCGACGACAGGGTGGGGAGACCCAGTACTTC. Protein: CASSSRRQGGETQYF. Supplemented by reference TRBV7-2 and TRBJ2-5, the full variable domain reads GAGVSQSPSNKVTEKGKDVELRCDPISGHTALYWYRQSLGQGLEFLIYFQGNSAPDKSGLPSDRFSAERTGGSVSTLTIQRTQQEDSAVYLCASSSRRQGGETQYFGPGTRLLVL.

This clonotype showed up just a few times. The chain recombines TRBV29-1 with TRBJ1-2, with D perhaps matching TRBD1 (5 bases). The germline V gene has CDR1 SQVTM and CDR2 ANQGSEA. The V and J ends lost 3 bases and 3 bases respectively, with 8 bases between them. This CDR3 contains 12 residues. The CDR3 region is CSVEGGDYGYTF. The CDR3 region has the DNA TGCAGCGTTGAGGGGGGGGACTATGGCTACACCTTC.

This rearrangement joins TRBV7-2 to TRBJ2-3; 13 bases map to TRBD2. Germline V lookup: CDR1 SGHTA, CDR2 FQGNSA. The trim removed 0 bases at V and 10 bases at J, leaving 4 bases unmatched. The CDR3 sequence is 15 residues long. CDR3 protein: CASSLAGTSGEAQYF. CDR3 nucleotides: TGTGCCAGCAGCTTAGCCGGGACTAGCGGGGAAGCGCAGTATTTT. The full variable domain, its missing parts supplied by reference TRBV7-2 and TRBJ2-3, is GAGVSQSPSNKVTEKGKDVELRCDPISGHTALYWYRQSLGQGLEFLIYFQGNSAPDKSGLPSDRFSAERTGGSVSTLTIQRTQQEDSAVYLCASSLAGTSGEAQYFGPGTRLTVL.

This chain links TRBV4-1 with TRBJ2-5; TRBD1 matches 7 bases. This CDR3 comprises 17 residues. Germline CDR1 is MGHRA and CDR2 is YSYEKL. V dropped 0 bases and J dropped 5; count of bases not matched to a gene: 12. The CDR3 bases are TGCGCCAGCAGCCAAGATCGGGCAGGGGGTCTTGGTGAGACCCAGTACTTC. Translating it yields CASSQDRAGGLGETQYF.

The CDR3: CASRVRAEETQYF. The DNA of the CDR3 is TGCGCCAGCAGGGTCAGGGCTGAGGAGACCCAGTACTTC. The chain recombines TRBV5-1 with TRBJ2-5, with a tentative D call TRBD1 (5 bases). The CDR3 is 13 residues long. With 5 bases removed from V and 5 bases from J, the gap between germline ends came to 13 bases. Germline V gene data show CDR1 as SGHRS and CDR2 as YFSETQ.

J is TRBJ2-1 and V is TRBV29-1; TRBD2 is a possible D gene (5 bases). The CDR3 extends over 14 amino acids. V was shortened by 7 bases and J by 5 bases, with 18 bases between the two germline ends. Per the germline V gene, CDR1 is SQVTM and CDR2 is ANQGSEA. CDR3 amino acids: CSAEVSSGNNEQFF. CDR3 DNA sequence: TGCAGCGCAGAGGTTAGCTCGGGGAACAATGAGCAGTTCTTC.

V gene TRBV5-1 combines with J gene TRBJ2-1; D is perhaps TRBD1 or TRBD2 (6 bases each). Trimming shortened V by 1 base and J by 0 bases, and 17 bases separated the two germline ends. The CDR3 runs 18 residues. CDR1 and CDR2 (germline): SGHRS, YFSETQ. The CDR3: CASSLKEGWDTSYNEQFF. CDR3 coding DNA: TGCGCCAGCAGCTTGAAGGAGGGTTGGGACACCTCCTACAATGAGCAGTTCTTC.

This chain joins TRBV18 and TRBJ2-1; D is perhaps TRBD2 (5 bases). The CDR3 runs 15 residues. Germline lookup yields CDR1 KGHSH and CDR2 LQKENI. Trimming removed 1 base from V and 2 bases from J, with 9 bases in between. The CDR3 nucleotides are TGTGCCAGCTCACCACGGAGCGGACCCTACAATGAGCAGTTCTTC. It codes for CASSPRSGPYNEQFF. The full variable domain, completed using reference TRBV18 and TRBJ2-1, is NAGVMQNPRHLVRRRGQEARLRCSPMKGHSHVYWYRQLPEEGLKFMVYLQKENIIDESGMPKERFSAEFPKEGPSILRIQQVVRGDSAAYFCASSPRSGPYNEQFFGPGTRLTVL.

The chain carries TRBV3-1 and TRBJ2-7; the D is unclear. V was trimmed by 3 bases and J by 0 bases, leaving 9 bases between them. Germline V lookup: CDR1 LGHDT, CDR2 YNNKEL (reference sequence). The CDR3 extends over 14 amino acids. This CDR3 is CASSQGWSSYEQYF. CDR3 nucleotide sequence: TGTGCCAGCAGCCAGGGGTGGAGCTCCTACGAGCAGTACTTC.

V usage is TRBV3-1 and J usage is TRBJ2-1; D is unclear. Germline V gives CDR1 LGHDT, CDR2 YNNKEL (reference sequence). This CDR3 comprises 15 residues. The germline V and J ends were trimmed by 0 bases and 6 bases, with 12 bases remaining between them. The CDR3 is CASSQDRLGLNEQFF. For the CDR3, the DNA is TGTGCCAGCAGCCAAGACAGGCTAGGTCTCAATGAGCAGTTCTTC.

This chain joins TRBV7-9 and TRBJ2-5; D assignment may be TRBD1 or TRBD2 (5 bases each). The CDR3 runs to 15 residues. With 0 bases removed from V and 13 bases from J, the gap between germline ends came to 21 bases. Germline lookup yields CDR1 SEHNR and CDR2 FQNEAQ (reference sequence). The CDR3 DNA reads TGTGCCAGCAGCTTAGCGGGGACGGGGAATTGGGCCCGGTACTTC. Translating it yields CASSLAGTGNWARYF.

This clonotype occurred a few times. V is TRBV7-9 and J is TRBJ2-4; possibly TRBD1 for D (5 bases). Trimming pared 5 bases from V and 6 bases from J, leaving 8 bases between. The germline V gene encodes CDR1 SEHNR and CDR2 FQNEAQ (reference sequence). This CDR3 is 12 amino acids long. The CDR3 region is CASSIDRNIQYF. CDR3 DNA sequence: TGTGCCAGCAGCATAGACAGAAACATTCAGTACTTC. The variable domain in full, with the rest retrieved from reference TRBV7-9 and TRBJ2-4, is DTGVSQNPRHKITKRGQNVTFRCDPISEHNRLYWYRQTLGQGPEFLTYFQNEAQLEKSRLLSDRFSAERPKGSFSTLEIQRTEQGDSAMYLCASSIDRNIQYFGAGTRLSVL.

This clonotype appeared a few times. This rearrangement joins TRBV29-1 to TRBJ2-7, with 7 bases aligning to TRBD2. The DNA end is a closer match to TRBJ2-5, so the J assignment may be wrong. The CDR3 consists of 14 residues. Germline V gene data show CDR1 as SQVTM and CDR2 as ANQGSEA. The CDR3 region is CSVVPGRGGETQYF. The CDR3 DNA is TGCAGCGTTGTACCTGGGAGGGGTGGGGAGACCCAGTACTTC.

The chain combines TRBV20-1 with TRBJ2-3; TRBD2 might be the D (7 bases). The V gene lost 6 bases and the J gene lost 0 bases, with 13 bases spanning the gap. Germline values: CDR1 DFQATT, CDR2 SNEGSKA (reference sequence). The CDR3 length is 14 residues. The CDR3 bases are TGCAGTGCCCGCGGGGGCCCTAGCACAGATACGCAGTATTTT. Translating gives CSARGGPSTDTQYF.

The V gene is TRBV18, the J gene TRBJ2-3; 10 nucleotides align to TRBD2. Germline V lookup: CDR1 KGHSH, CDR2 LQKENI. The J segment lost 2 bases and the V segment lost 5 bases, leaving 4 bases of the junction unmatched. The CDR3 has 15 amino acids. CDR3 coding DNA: TGTGCCAGCTCAACACTAGCGGGGACCACAGATACGCAGTATTTT. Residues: CASSTLAGTTDTQYF.

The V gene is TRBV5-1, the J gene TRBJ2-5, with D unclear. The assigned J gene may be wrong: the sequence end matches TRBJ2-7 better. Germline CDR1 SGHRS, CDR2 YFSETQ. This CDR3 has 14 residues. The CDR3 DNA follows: TGCGCCAGCGGCCCTGGGAATTGGGTGGGCGAGCAGTACTTC. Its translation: CASGPGNWVGEQYF.

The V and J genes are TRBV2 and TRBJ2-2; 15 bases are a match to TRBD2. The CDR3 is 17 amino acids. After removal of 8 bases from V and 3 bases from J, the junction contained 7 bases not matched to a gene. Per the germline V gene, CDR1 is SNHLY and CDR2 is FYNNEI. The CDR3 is CASGRTSGGAYTGELFF. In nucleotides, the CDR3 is TGTGCCAGCGGAAGGACTAGCGGGGGGGCGTACACCGGGGAGCTGTTTTTT.